The sequence of this TCR beta chain was determined in a study of cytomegalovirus exposure and HLA in healthy donors. Whole-study context: An early release of data contained about 85 million unique TCRs, which came from HLA-typed donors.

Concerning this clone itself: Its antigen is currently unknown.

Whole-study findings and limits: A later analysis found TCR association rates differed by HLA locus, highest for DRB1 and lowest for HLA-C. A cluster of highly shared sequence variants was likely a sequencing artifact.

Germline values: CDR1 MGHRA, CDR2 YSYEKL. CDR3 length equals 16 residues. The J segment lost 5 bases and the V segment lost 6 bases, leaving 9 bases of the junction unmatched. The PCR made use of 60 Vbeta and 13 Jbeta primers. Here immunoSEQ multiplex PCR was the method, and the copy in TCRdb shows in-frame clones only, minus some. The sample lists 200,000 to 250,000 clones; under 90% were seen once. The clonotype comes from a human donor in good health. This chain joins TRBV4-1 and TRBJ2-1; 11 bases match TRBD2. Sequenced material: PBMCs. CDR3 DNA sequence: TGCGCCAGCAGTAGTGGTAGCGGGAGGGACAACAATGAGCAGTTCTTC. Its protein is CASSSGSGRDNNEQFF.